The 18 T cell receptor beta chains below all came from one sample that was sequenced in a study of blood T cell repertoires in COVID-19. Using immunoSEQ multiplex PCR, the repertoire was profiled, and TCRdb retains in-frame clones only, with some absent. The sample yields 75,000 to 90,000 clones, 90% seen once. The sample taken for sequencing was peripheral blood. All receptors derive from a man aged 18 to 30 with COVID-19, enrolled during active disease.

The chain recombines TRBV24-1 with TRBJ2-1, with 10 bases matching TRBD2. Losses at the gene ends were 3 bases for V and 6 bases for J; bases not matched to a gene: 7. Germline V gene lookup returns CDR1 KGHDR and CDR2 SFDVKD. The CDR3 totals 16 residues. The CDR3 DNA reads as TGTGCCACCAGTGATCCCAGCGGGAGGGCCTCCAATGAGCAGTTCTTC. As protein: CATSDPSGRASNEQFF.

V and J are TRBV24-1 and TRBJ2-3, with D possibly matching TRBD2 (6 bases). The V and J ends lost 7 bases and 0 bases respectively, with 13 bases between them. The CDR3 length is 15 residues. Germline CDR1 reads KGHDR; CDR2 reads SFDVKD. DNA for the CDR3: TGTGCCACCAGCGGGACTGTAGCTAGCACAGATACGCAGTATTTT. This codes for CATSGTVASTDTQYF.

The chain links TRBV7-2 to TRBJ1-2; possible D gene TRBD1, 5 bases. Germline V gene lookup returns CDR1 SGHTA and CDR2 FQGNSA. The CDR3 covers 13 residues. Trimming stripped 5 bases from V and 2 bases from J, with 9 bases between. CDR3 coding DNA: TGTGCCAGCAGCCGGGGGGGGAACTATGGCTACACCTTC. Its protein product is CASSRGGNYGYTF. Full variable domain (missing parts from reference TRBV7-2 and TRBJ1-2): GAGVSQSPSNKVTEKGKDVELRCDPISGHTALYWYRQSLGQGLEFLIYFQGNSAPDKSGLPSDRFSAERTGGSVSTLTIQRTQQEDSAVYLCASSRGGNYGYTFGSGTRLTVV.

By sample share, this clone is medium-sized (0.01 to 0.1%). The V call is TRBV10-2, the J call TRBJ2-7, with a tentative D call TRBD1 (8 bases). There are 16 residues in the CDR3. Looked up from germline, CDR1 is WSHSY and CDR2 is SAAADI. V was pared by 0 bases and J by 0 bases, with 12 bases between. The CDR3 reads CASSESSGTGSYEQYF. CDR3 in DNA: TGCGCCAGCAGTGAGTCGAGCGGGACAGGCTCCTACGAGCAGTACTTC.

DNA of the CDR3: TGCGCCAGCAGCCTGTTTCGAGGGGGATCGAACACTGAAGCTTTCTTT. Amino acid sequence: CASSLFRGGSNTEAFF. The genes are TRBV4-1 and TRBJ1-1, with D possibly being TRBD1 (6 bases). This CDR3 comprises 16 residues. The V end was cut by 4 bases, the J end by 1 base, with 16 bases between. Per germline, CDR1 MGHRA and CDR2 YSYEKL.

The J gene is TRBJ2-2, the V gene TRBV5-1, with 11 bases identical to TRBD2. CDR1 is SGHRS and CDR2 is YFSETQ in the germline V gene. This CDR3 is built from 16 residues. V lost 4 bases to trimming and J lost 6 bases; unmatched junction nucleotides: 8. CDR3 sequence reads: CASSNPTSGMAGELFF. The CDR3, as DNA: TGCGCCAGCAGCAACCCGACTAGCGGGATGGCCGGGGAGCTGTTTTTT.

The chain recombines TRBV28 with TRBJ2-7, with 7 bases aligning to TRBD1. Germline V gene data show CDR1 as MDHEN and CDR2 as SYDVKM. The CDR3 is made up of 19 amino acids. Germline trimming cut 5 bases from V and 0 bases from J; bases unmatched to any gene: 19. CDR3 sequence (DNA): TGTGCCAGCAGTCAACAGGGGACCTTCATTAAATCCAGCTCCTACGAGCAGTACTTC. Translating gives CASSQQGTFIKSSSYEQYF.

This chain joins TRBV18 and TRBJ1-5; TRBD1 aligns across 7 bases. From germline, CDR1 is KGHSH and CDR2 LQKENI. The CDR3 runs to 17 residues. With 6 bases clipped from V and 1 base from J, the junction kept 12 bases outside the gene matches. CDR3: CASSRRQGVLSNQPQHF. The CDR3 region has the DNA TGTGCCAGCTCGCGAAGACAGGGCGTTTTGAGCAATCAGCCCCAGCATTTT.

J is TRBJ2-4 and V is TRBV12-3 or TRBV12-4; maybe TRBD1 (5 bases). The CDR3 runs to 12 residues. Trimming left V 6 bases short and J 7 bases short, with 10 bases between. The chain's CDR3 is CASRDKWNIQYF. In DNA, the CDR3 is TGTGCCAGCAGGGACAAGTGGAACATTCAGTACTTC.

V gene TRBV2 combines with J gene TRBJ2-1, with D maybe TRBD2 (6 bases). V lost 1 base and J 2 bases, leaving 12 bases between the germline ends. CDR1 and CDR2 (germline): SNHLY, FYNNEI. The CDR3 is made up of 16 amino acids. CDR3 in amino acids: CASSEVGGITYNEQFF. DNA for the CDR3: TGTGCCAGCAGTGAAGTTGGGGGGATCACCTACAATGAGCAGTTCTTC. Filled out from reference TRBV2 and TRBJ2-1, the complete variable domain reads EPEVTQTPSHQVTQMGQEVILRCVPISNHLYFYWYRQILGQKVEFLVSFYNNEISEKSEIFDDQFSVERPDGSNFTLKIRSTKLEDSAMYFCASSEVGGITYNEQFFGPGTRLTVL.

This clone has a single count. The rearrangement links TRBV3-1 (or the pseudogene TRBV3-2) to TRBJ2-7; 11 bases align to TRBD2. Germline-derived CDR1 and CDR2 are LGHDT and YNNKEL (reference sequence). This CDR3 contains 23 residues. J lost 5 bases, V lost 3 bases, and 30 bases had no gene match. CDR3 in amino acids: CASSHQPESVGASGRPVSNEQYF. The CDR3 DNA follows: TGTGCCAGCAGCCACCAACCTGAGAGTGTTGGTGCTAGCGGGAGGCCCGTTTCCAACGAGCAGTACTTC.

The gene calls are TRBV14 and TRBJ2-5; 10 bases fit TRBD1. Germline assignment: CDR1 SGHDN and CDR2 FVKESK. The CDR3 runs 16 residues. V was pared by 0 bases and J by 4 bases, with 5 bases of the junction left unmatched. DNA of the CDR3: TGTGCCAGCAGCCAAGACGGACAGGGGGTTATAGAGACCCAGTACTTC. It is translated as CASSQDGQGVIETQYF.

The genes are TRBV3-1 (or the pseudogene TRBV3-2) and TRBJ2-5; maybe TRBD2 (5 bases). The CDR3 covers 13 residues. The V gene lost 8 bases and the J gene lost 5 bases, with 15 bases spanning the gap. Germline V gene sequence: CDR1 LGHDT, CDR2 YNNKEL (reference sequence). CDR3 sequence: CASVTGGSETQYF. The DNA for the CDR3 is TGTGCCAGCGTAACCGGTGGGAGCGAGACCCAGTACTTC.

V is TRBV7-2 and J is TRBJ1-1, with a possible D match to TRBD1 (5 bases). There are 14 residues in the CDR3. V gave up 4 bases and J gave up 5 bases, with 14 bases separating them. The germline V gene encodes CDR1 SGHTA and CDR2 FQGNSA. CDR3 loop: CASSYVREGTEAFF. In nucleotides, the CDR3 is TGTGCCAGCAGCTATGTCAGGGAGGGGACTGAAGCTTTCTTT.

The V call is TRBV6-5, the J call TRBJ1-1, with D hard to call. The V end lost 9 bases, the J end lost 3 bases, and 14 bases lay between the germline ends. The CDR3 covers 13 residues. The V gene's germline CDR1 is MNHEY and CDR2 SVGAGI. CDR3 DNA: TGTGCCAGTGGCCGAGGGAAGGACACTGAAGCTTTCTTT. As protein: CASGRGKDTEAFF.

The chain employs TRBV19 and TRBJ2-1; TRBD2 agrees at 9 bases. Trimming removed 3 bases from V and 5 bases from J; junction bases left unmatched: 8. CDR3 length: 16 residues. Germline V gene lookup returns CDR1 LNHDA and CDR2 SQIVND (reference sequence). The CDR3, as DNA: TGTGCCAGTAGTATCCTAAAACTAGCGGGTCACAATGAGCAGTTCTTC. It translates to CASSILKLAGHNEQFF. Based on the CDR3 plus reference TRBV19 and TRBJ2-1, the full variable domain is DGGITQSPKYLFRKEGQNVTLSCEQNLNHDAMYWYRQDPGQGLRLIYYSQIVNDFQKGDIAEGYSVSREKKESFPLTVTSAQKNPTAFYLCASSILKLAGHNEQFFGPGTRLTVL.

The chain combines TRBV27 with TRBJ1-2; no clear D. CDR3 length: 14 residues. The germline gives CDR1 MNHEY, CDR2 SMNVEV (reference sequence). Between the trimmed V and J ends, which lost 0 bases and 5 bases, there was a span of 10 bases. CDR3 DNA sequence: TGTGCCAGCAGTTTATCGGCCAGGCAGTATGGCTACACCTTC. Its translation: CASSLSARQYGYTF.

V is TRBV2 and J is TRBJ1-5; TRBD1 is a possible D gene (5 bases). CDR1 and CDR2 (germline): SNHLY, FYNNEI. V was clipped by 6 bases and J by 9 bases, with 21 bases between them. CDR3 length equals 15 residues. The CDR3 is CASSAPGLPDSPQHF. DNA for the CDR3: TGTGCCAGCAGCGCCCCGGGACTCCCAGACTCGCCCCAGCATTTT.